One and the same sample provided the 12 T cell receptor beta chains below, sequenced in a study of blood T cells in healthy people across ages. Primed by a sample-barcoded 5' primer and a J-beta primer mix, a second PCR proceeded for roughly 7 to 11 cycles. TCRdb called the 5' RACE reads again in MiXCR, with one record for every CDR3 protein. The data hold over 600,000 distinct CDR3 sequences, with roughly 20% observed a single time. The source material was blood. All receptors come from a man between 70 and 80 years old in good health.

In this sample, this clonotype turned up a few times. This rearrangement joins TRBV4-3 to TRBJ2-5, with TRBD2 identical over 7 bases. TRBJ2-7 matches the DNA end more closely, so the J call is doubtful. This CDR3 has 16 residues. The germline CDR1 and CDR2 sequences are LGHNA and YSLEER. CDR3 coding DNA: TGCGCCAGCAGCCAAGATCTTGGCGGGGGCTCCTACGAGCAGTACTTC. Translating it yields CASSQDLGGGSYEQYF.

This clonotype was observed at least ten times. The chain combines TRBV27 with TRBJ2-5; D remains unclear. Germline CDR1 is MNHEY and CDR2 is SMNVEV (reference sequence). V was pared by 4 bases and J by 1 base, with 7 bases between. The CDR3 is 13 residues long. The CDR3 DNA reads TGTGCCAGCAGTTATTCGTTCCAAGAGACCCAGTACTTC. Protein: CASSYSFQETQYF.

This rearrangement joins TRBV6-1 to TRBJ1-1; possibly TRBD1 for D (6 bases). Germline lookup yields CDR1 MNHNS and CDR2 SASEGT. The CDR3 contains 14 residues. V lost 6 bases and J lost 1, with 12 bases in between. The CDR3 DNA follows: TGTGCCAGCAGGCTTGGACAGTCGAACACTGAAGCTTTCTTT. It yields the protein CASRLGQSNTEAFF.

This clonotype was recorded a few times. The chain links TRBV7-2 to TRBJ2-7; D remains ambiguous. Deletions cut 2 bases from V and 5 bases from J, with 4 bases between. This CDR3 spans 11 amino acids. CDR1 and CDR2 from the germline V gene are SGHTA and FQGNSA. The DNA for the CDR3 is TGTGCCAGCAGCTTACTCCACGAGCAGTACTTC. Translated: CASSLLHEQYF. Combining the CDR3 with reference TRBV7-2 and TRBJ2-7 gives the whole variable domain GAGVSQSPSNKVTEKGKDVELRCDPISGHTALYWYRQSLGQGLEFLIYFQGNSAPDKSGLPSDRFSAERTGGSVSTLTIQRTQQEDSAVYLCASSLLHEQYFGPGTRLTVT.

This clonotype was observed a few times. The CDR3 DNA reads TGCAGTGCTAGCCACGCAGGGTCGATCTACGAGCAGTACTTC. Encoded protein: CSASHAGSIYEQYF. The rearrangement links TRBV20-1 to TRBJ2-7, with a possible D match to TRBD1 (5 bases). CDR3 length equals 14 residues. From germline, CDR1 is DFQATT and CDR2 SNEGSKA (reference sequence). Between the trimmed V and J ends, which lost 3 bases and 3 bases, there was a span of 15 bases.

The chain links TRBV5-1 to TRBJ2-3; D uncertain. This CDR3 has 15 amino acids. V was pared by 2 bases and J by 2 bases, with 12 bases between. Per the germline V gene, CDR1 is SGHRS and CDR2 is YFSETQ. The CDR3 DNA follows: TGCGCCAGCAGCTTTCCGGGTCCCGACACAGATACGCAGTATTTT. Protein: CASSFPGPDTDTQYF.

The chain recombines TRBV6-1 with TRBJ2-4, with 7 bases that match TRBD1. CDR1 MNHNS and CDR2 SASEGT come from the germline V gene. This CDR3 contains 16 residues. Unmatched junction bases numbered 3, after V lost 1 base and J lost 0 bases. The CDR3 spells CASSEVDREAKNIQYF. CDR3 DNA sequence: TGTGCCAGCAGTGAAGTAGACAGGGAAGCCAAAAACATTCAGTACTTC.

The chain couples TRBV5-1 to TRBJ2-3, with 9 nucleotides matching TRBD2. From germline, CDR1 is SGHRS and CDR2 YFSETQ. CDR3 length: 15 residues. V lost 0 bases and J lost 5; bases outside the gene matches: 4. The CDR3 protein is CASSLEAGGGDTQYF. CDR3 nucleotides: TGCGCCAGCAGCTTGGAGGCGGGAGGGGGAGATACGCAGTATTTT.

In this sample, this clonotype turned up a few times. The CDR3 coding sequence is TGTGCCAGCAGCCAAGATAGCACTAGCGGCCACAATGAGCAGTTCTTC. It encodes CASSQDSTSGHNEQFF. The chain joins TRBV4-2 to TRBJ2-1, with 8 bases aligning to TRBD2. The CDR3 runs 16 residues. V shed 0 bases, J shed 5 bases, and the junction held 6 bases outside the gene matches. Germline loops: CDR1 LGHNA, CDR2 YNFKEQ.

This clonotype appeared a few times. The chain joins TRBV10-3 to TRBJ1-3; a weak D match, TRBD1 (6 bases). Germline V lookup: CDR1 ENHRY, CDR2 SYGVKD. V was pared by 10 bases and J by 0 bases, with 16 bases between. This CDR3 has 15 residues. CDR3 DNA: TGTGCCACCCGACGACAGGCGAACTCTGGAAACACCATATATTTT. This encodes CATRRQANSGNTIYF.

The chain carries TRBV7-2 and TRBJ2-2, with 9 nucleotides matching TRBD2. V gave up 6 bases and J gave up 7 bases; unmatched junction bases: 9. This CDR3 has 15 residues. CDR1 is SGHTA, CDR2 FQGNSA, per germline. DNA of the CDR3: TGTGCCAGCAGAAGGACAAGCGGGAGGAACGGGGAGCTGTTTTTT. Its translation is CASRRTSGRNGELFF.

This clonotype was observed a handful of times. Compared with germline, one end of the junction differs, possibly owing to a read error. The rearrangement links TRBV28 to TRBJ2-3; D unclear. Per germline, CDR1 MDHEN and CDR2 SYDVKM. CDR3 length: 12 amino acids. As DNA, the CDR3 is TGTGCCAGCAGTGCATCCATAGATACGCAGTGTTTT. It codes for CASSASIDTQCF.